These T cell receptor beta chains were read from a single sample in a study of shared clonotypes between healthy human individuals. Clones were read by immunoSEQ multiplex PCR, and TCRdb kept only the in-frame ones, dropping some. Of 2 million to 2.5 million clones in the sample, 85% to 95% were seen once. The specimen was naive CD4+ T cells from PBMCs. Receptor source: a man between 18 and 35 years old in good health. Some clones in this sample may be carry-over from other donors' samples. The conserved cysteine and the conserved F or W are not part of the CDR3 here. The size field is filled for only some rows; it gives once, few, many or a size class.

>TRBV7-3|-|TRBJ2-1
ASSQAGSGKNEQF
>TRBV6-1|-|TRBJ2-1
ASKGALGAYNEQF
>TRBV7-2|once|TRBJ2-1
ASRARLSADEQF
>TRBV6-1|once|TRBJ2-1
ASIGTSGKYNEQF
>TRBV6-1|-|TRBJ1-2
ASRTSDNYGYT
>TRBV6-5|-|TRBJ1-2
ASTSQGALIGYT
>TRBV5-4|-|TRBJ2-5
ASSPPGLGETQY
>TRBV28|once|TRBJ2-7
ASSLFRGSYEQY
>TRBV6-6|-|TRBJ1-5
ASNRDGNQPQH
>TRBV5-4|-|TRBJ2-3
ASSFTSGRTTDTQY
>TRBV9|once|TRBJ2-5
ASSVAQANQETQY
>TRBV27|-|TRBJ1-2
ASSFLQGMAYGYT
>TRBV30|-|TRBJ2-3
AWSAHGSTDTQY
>TRBV6-1|-|TRBJ2-2
ASTGVGTPTGELF
>TRBV6-1|-|TRBJ1-5
ASGPSMYSNQPQH
>TRBV19|-|TRBJ1-5
ASSWGRVDDQPQH
>TRBV7-3|-|TRBJ1-1
ASSLGGDATEAF
>TRBV9|-|TRBJ1-3
ASSVAGATRDTIY
>TRBV28|-|TRBJ2-1
ASSLPPGWHNEQF
>TRBV19|once|TRBJ2-3
ASSIPVRPDTQY
>TRBV14|-|TRBJ2-6
ASSIRDPPRTGANVLT
>TRBV5-1|-|TRBJ2-7
ASSLAQAGDNHEQY
>TRBV5-4|-|TRBJ1-4
ASSSKATGEKLF
>TRBV5-5|-|TRBJ2-7
ASSYQGQGNEQY
>TRBV10-3|-|TRBJ1-4
AISESERGLF
>TRBV11-2|-|TRBJ2-7
ASSWEGTYSYEQY
>TRBV28|-|TRBJ2-3
ASSRTSGTDTQY
>TRBV7-9|-|TRBJ2-3
ASSLTDTQY
>TRBV18|-|TRBJ2-5
ASSPTQVDETQY